The rows below give T cell receptor beta chains drawn from one sample of a study of blood T cell repertoires in COVID-19. The assay was immunoSEQ multiplex PCR, and TCRdb's table has in-frame clones only and misses some. The table lists around 300,000 clones, 86% of them singletons, with around 3% in the top ten. Sequencing input: peripheral blood. All receptors derive from a woman aged 25-40 years with active or convalescent COVID-19. CDR3s include the opening cysteine and the closing phenylalanine or tryptophan. A D gene is named only where the DNA matches it firmly. Not all rows give a size; the values are once, few, many and, for expanded clones, a class.

TRBD1,TRBJ1-1,NA,TRBV6-1,CASSDWPQGGRTEAFF,TGTGCCAGCAGTGATTGGCCGCAGGGGGGTAGGACTGAAGCTTTCTTT
NA,TRBJ1-3,NA,TRBV5-8,CASSLQVLSSGNTIYF,TGTGCCAGCAGCTTACAGGTGCTCAGCTCTGGAAACACCATATATTTT
NA,TRBJ2-5,NA,TRBV7-8,CASSLGASGTQYF,TGTGCCAGCAGCTTAGGCGCCTCTGGGACCCAGTACTTC
NA,TRBJ1-2,NA,TRBV10-2,CASSESPDYGYTF,TGCGCCAGCAGTGAGTCGCCAGACTATGGCTACACCTTC
NA,TRBJ2-3,NA,TRBV5-4,CASSRPGQALNTQYF,TGTGCCAGCAGCCGCCCCGGCCAGGCCCTAAATACGCAGTATTTT
TRBD2,TRBJ2-1,NA,TRBV5-1,CASSLARTSGVGNEQFF,TGCGCCAGCAGCTTGGCCCGTACTAGCGGAGTGGGGAATGAGCAGTTCTTC
TRBD2,TRBJ2-2,NA,TRBV7-3,CASSIGLAGYTGELFF,TGTGCCAGCAGCATCGGACTAGCGGGGTACACCGGGGAGCTGTTTTTT
NA,TRBJ1-6,NA,TRBV6-5,CASSYRSRGHSPLHF,TGTGCCAGCAGTTACAGGTCCAGAGGCCATTCACCCCTCCACTTT
NA,TRBJ1-1,NA,TRBV6-1,CASIPGGSHTEAFF,TGTGCCAGCATACCAGGAGGCAGCCACACTGAAGCTTTCTTT
NA,TRBJ2-5,NA,TRBV4-3,CASSSTGRETQYF,TGCGCCAGCAGCTCGACAGGGAGGGAGACCCAGTACTTC
TRBD1,TRBJ2-7,few,TRBV7-2,CASSLDRQSSYEQYF,TGTGCCAGCAGCTTGGACAGGCAAAGCTCCTACGAGCAGTACTTC
TRBD1,TRBJ1-2,NA,TRBV28,CASSLDRGAYGYTF,TGTGCCAGCAGTCTTGACAGGGGGGCTTATGGCTACACCTTC
TRBD1,TRBJ2-7,NA,TRBV7-3,CASSLVGQGEQYF,TGTGCCAGCAGCTTAGTGGGACAGGGGGAGCAGTACTTC
NA,TRBJ1-1,NA,TRBV29-1,CSVDAGALDLNTEAFF,TGCAGCGTTGATGCAGGGGCCCTCGATTTGAACACTGAAGCTTTCTTT
NA,TRBJ1-5,NA,TRBV5-5,CASSLRGSSNQPQHF,TGTGCCAGCAGCTTGAGGGGCAGCTCCAATCAGCCCCAGCATTTT
NA,TRBJ2-1,NA,TRBV4-3,CASSQVGHSSYNEQFF,TGCGCCAGCAGCCAAGTGGGACATAGCTCCTACAATGAGCAGTTCTTC
TRBD1,TRBJ1-4,NA,TRBV28,CASREGQVVKKLFF,TGTGCCAGCAGAGAGGGACAGGTCGTAAAAAAACTGTTTTTT
NA,TRBJ2-5,NA,TRBV7-2,CASSLKPPKSAGETQYF,TGTGCCAGCAGCTTAAAACCCCCCAAGTCAGCGGGAGAGACCCAGTACTTC
NA,TRBJ2-5,NA,TRBV5-6,CASRRRGAQETQYF,TGTGCCAGCAGGAGGCGCGGGGCACAAGAGACCCAGTACTTC
TRBD1,TRBJ2-5,NA,TRBV19,CASSNGQGVGETQYF,TGTGCCAGTAGTAACGGACAGGGGGTAGGGGAGACCCAGTACTTC
TRBD1,TRBJ2-7,NA,TRBV5-6,CASSPDRGSIEQYF,TGTGCCAGCAGCCCGGACAGGGGGTCTATCGAGCAGTACTTC
TRBD1,TRBJ1-2,NA,TRBV2,CATWTGVDYGYTF,TGTGCCACCTGGACAGGGGTGGACTATGGCTACACCTTC
NA,TRBJ1-4,NA,TRBV6-5,CASSSQGNEKLFF,TGTGCCAGCAGTTCTCAGGGTAATGAAAAACTGTTTTTT
NA,TRBJ2-7,once,TRBV9,CASSQGSYEQYF,TGTGCCAGCAGCCAGGGATCGTACGAGCAGTACTTC
NA,TRBJ1-2,NA,TRBV7-2,CASSNRVRGRDGYTF,TGTGCCAGCAGCAACAGGGTCCGGGGACGAGACGGCTACACCTTC
TRBD1,TRBJ2-7,NA,TRBV20-1,CSASRGTGDYEQYF,TGCAGTGCTAGTCGGGGGACAGGAGACTACGAGCAGTACTTC
TRBD1,TRBJ1-1,NA,TRBV30,CATDRGRATEAFF,TGTGCGACCGACAGGGGGCGAGCGACTGAAGCTTTCTTT
NA,TRBJ2-1,NA,TRBV7-2,CASKGGPGNNEQFF,TGTGCCAGCAAAGGAGGCCCGGGGAACAATGAGCAGTTCTTC
NA,TRBJ2-7,NA,TRBV5-1,CASSWGPGKSYEQYF,TGCGCCAGCAGCTGGGGTCCAGGGAAATCCTACGAGCAGTACTTC
TRBD1,TRBJ1-1,NA,TRBV29-1,CSVEWTGGDTEAFF,TGCAGCGTTGAGTGGACAGGGGGGGACACTGAAGCTTTCTTT
NA,TRBJ1-1,NA,TRBV9,CASSVGDRFLNTEAFF,TGTGCCAGCAGCGTAGGCGACAGGTTTTTGAACACTGAAGCTTTCTTT
NA,TRBJ1-3,NA,TRBV3-1/TRBV3-2,CASSQVAGLGNTIYF,TGTGCCAGCAGCCAAGTCGCGGGGCTAGGAAACACCATATATTTT
NA,TRBJ2-6,once,TRBV7-2,CASSPQIPGRKSGANVLTF,TGTGCCAGCAGCCCACAAATTCCAGGGAGGAAGTCTGGGGCCAACGTCCTGACTTTC
NA,TRBJ1-4,NA,TRBV19,CASSTGINEKLFF,TGTGCCAGTAGTACGGGGATTAATGAAAAACTGTTTTTT
TRBD2,TRBJ2-3,NA,TRBV19,CASREAGGPDTQYF,TGTGCCAGTAGAGAAGCGGGGGGGCCAGATACGCAGTATTTT
NA,TRBJ2-7,NA,TRBV14,CASSPDSSYEQYF,TGTGCCAGCAGCCCAGACAGCTCCTACGAGCAGTACTTC
TRBD2,TRBJ2-3,NA,TRBV11-2,CASSLETSGAGDDTQYF,TGTGCCAGCAGCTTAGAAACTAGCGGGGCTGGGGACGATACGCAGTATTTT
NA,TRBJ1-2,NA,TRBV6-5,CASSSPGLYGYTF,TGTGCCAGCAGTTCCCCGGGACTCTATGGCTACACCTTC
TRBD1,TRBJ1-2,NA,TRBV29-1,CSVLRATGQGYGYTF,TGCAGCGTTCTCCGCGCGACGGGACAGGGCTATGGCTACACCTTC
NA,TRBJ1-5,NA,TRBV28,CASSLVVTVQPQHF,TGTGCCAGCAGTTTAGTGGTCACAGTACAGCCCCAGCATTTT
NA,TRBJ1-4,NA,TRBV30,CAWDTGRANEKLFF,TGTGCCTGGGATACAGGGAGGGCTAATGAAAAACTGTTTTTT
NA,TRBJ1-5,few,TRBV7-9,CASSLSLRGSNQPQHF,TGTGCCAGCAGCTTATCCCTTAGAGGGAGCAATCAGCCCCAGCATTTT
TRBD1,TRBJ2-2,NA,TRBV6-4,CARPIQGAGGELFF,TGTGCCAGGCCAATACAGGGGGCAGGAGGGGAGCTGTTTTTT
NA,TRBJ1-5,NA,TRBV27,CASSSTGLPGPQHF,TGTGCCAGCAGTTCCACAGGGCTCCCGGGGCCCCAGCATTTT
NA,TRBJ2-7,few,TRBV6-5,CASSFEGSGYYEQYF,TGTGCCAGCAGCTTTGAGGGAAGCGGTTACTACGAGCAGTACTTC